This T cell receptor (beta chain) was recovered during a study of OX40 agonist ivuxolimab in advanced cancers. Across the whole study: Ivuxolimab, an antibody acting as an agonist of OX40 (CD134), was used to treat patients.

Trimming removed 6 bases from V and 6 bases from J, with 15 bases in between. This CDR3 comprises 15 residues. Germline V gene sequence: CDR1 MNHEY, CDR2 SVGAGI. To note about this clone: Its specificity is unknown.

Here immunoSEQ multiplex PCR was the method, and the copy in TCRdb shows in-frame clones only, minus some. This table has more than 20,000 clones, approximately 73% appearing once. General observations from the study: Specificity for antigen went undetermined in the expanded peripheral T cells.

V gene TRBV6-5 combines with J gene TRBJ1-6, with D possibly matching TRBD1 (5 bases). Sequencing was performed on CD4+ or CD8+ T cells sorted from blood, taken in a trial of the OX40 agonist ivuxolimab. This receptor was taken from an adult with an advanced solid tumor such as melanoma, head and neck, liver or kidney cancer. CDR3 sequence (DNA): TGTGCCAGCAGCCTTAGGGCGGGGGTTAATTCACCCCTCCACTTT. This encodes CASSLRAGVNSPLHF.